The next 7 T cell receptor beta chains were all read from a single sample in a study of T cells in localized non-small cell lung cancer. Produced via immunoSEQ multiplex PCR; TCRdb's table is partial and in-frame only. The sample includes just under 35,000 clones, about 91% seen only once; the top ten take around 11%. The source was peripheral blood mononuclear cells, collected before any cancer treatment. The receptors here all came from a female donor at least 60 years old with stage II lung adenocarcinoma.

The chain combines TRBV5-8 with TRBJ2-3; D is uncertain. The CDR3 spans 11 residues. With 5 bases removed from V and 6 bases from J, the gap between germline ends came to 7 bases. The V gene's germline CDR1 is SGHTS and CDR2 YDEGEE. The CDR3 region has the DNA TGTGCCAGCAGTCCTGCGGATACGCAGTATTTT. Residues: CASSPADTQYF.

In this sample, this clone turned up once. The gene calls are TRBV4-3 and TRBJ2-3; 7 nucleotides line up with TRBD1. V was clipped by 1 base and J by 4 bases; unmatched bases: 14. The V gene's germline CDR1 is LGHNA and CDR2 YSLEER. This CDR3 has 18 residues. CDR3: CASSQVGTANFAADTQYF. As DNA, the CDR3 is TGCGCCAGCAGCCAAGTGGGGACAGCCAACTTTGCCGCAGATACGCAGTATTTT.

J is TRBJ1-6 and V is TRBV27; tentative D call: TRBD1 (6 bases). V was cut by 6 bases and J by 7 bases, with 13 bases left in between. The CDR3 length is 14 residues. Germline values: CDR1 MNHEY, CDR2 SMNVEV (reference sequence). The CDR3, as DNA: TGTGCCAGCAGCGCCCTGGGGGCGAATTCACCCCTCCACTTT. Translated: CASSALGANSPLHF.

The chain uses TRBV29-1 and TRBJ2-1, with D possibly matching TRBD2 (6 bases). The CDR3 extends over 17 amino acids. The V end was cut by 4 bases, the J end by 4 bases, with 23 bases between. Germline V gene sequence: CDR1 SQVTM, CDR2 ANQGSEA. CDR3 sequence: CSVGGRGGGTDYNEQFF. The CDR3 coding sequence is TGCAGCGTTGGGGGGAGAGGTGGCGGGACGGATTACAATGAGCAGTTCTTC.

The chain joins TRBV5-5 to TRBJ1-2, with TRBD1 matching over 9 bases. The V gene's germline CDR1 is SGHKS and CDR2 YYEKEE (reference sequence). V lost 4 bases and J lost 6; bases outside the gene matches: 7. The CDR3 has 14 residues. The CDR3 protein is CASSTGTGFDGYTF. The CDR3 DNA follows: TGTGCCAGCAGCACCGGGACAGGGTTCGATGGCTACACCTTC.

This sequence joins TRBV27 and TRBJ1-1; D uncertain. CDR1 is MNHEY and CDR2 is SMNVEV in the germline V gene (reference sequence). The ends were cut back, 3 bases at V and 1 base at J, with 9 bases in the middle. This CDR3 is built from 14 residues. The CDR3 loop reads CASSFSTQNTEAFF. The CDR3 DNA reads TGTGCCAGCAGTTTCTCGACACAGAACACTGAAGCTTTCTTT.

The chain is built from TRBV29-1 and TRBJ1-2; perhaps TRBD1 as D (5 bases). Germline values: CDR1 SQVTM, CDR2 ANQGSEA. Trimming left V 5 bases short and J 9 bases short, with 16 bases between. The CDR3 extends over 12 amino acids. This chain's CDR3 is CSVQGDLWSYTF. As DNA, the CDR3 is TGCAGCGTTCAGGGTGATTTATGGAGCTACACCTTC.